The entry that follows covers one TCR beta chain sequence. The antigen remains undetermined. This entry is derived from a study of T cell responses to AZD1222 COVID-19 vaccine. This CDR3 spans 16 amino acids. Trimming shortened V by 4 bases and J by 3 bases, and 15 bases separated the two germline ends. The V gene's germline CDR1 is LNHDA and CDR2 SQIVND (reference sequence). Generated by immunoSEQ multiplex PCR, the TCRdb table keeps only in-frame clones and is missing some. The profile shows approximately 110,000 clones, roughly 84% of them singletons. Findings and limits, study-wide: The sample set comprised mostly white British donors with more females, and clonal diversity was possibly underestimated.

This TCR was sampled from an adult in good health. This rearrangement joins TRBV19 to TRBJ1-4; D is undetermined. Here the sequenced sample was peripheral blood, taken on day 0 of AZD1222 vaccination. Here the CDR3 reads CASSKAGRTANEKLFF. CDR3 DNA: TGTGCCAGTAGTAAAGCGGGGAGAACAGCTAATGAAAAACTGTTTTTT.